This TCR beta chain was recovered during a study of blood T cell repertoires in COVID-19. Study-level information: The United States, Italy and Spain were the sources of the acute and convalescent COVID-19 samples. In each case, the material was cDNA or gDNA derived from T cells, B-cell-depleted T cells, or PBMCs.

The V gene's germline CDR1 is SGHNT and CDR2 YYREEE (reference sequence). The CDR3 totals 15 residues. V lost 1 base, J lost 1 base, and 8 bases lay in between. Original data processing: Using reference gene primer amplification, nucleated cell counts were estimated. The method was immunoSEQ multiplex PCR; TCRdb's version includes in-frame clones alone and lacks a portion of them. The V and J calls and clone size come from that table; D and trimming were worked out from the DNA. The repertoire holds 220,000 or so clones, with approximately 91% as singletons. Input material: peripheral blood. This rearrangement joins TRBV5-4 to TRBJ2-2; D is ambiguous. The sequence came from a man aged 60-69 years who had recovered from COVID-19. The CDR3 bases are TGTGCCAGCAGCTTGCCCACTCGGAACACCGGGGAGCTGTTTTTT. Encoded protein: CASSLPTRNTGELFF.